Listed below are T cell receptor beta chains from one sample, sequenced in a study of PD-L1 blockade in urothelial cancer. Only in-frame clones appear in the TCRdb table, and some are missing; sequencing was by immunoSEQ multiplex PCR. The sample consists of approximately 34,000 clones, around 83% of them appearing once. Here the sequenced sample was PBMCs, taken around atezolizumab (anti-PD-L1) treatment. The source is a man aged 55 to 70 with urothelial cancer. The CDR3 runs from the conserved cysteine through the conserved F or W. A D gene is named only where the DNA matches it firmly. Clone size is shown for a subset of rows, as once, few, many or a class of expanded clone.

J gene | V gene | D gene | clone size | CDR3 DNA | CDR3 protein
TRBJ2-6 | TRBV7-2 | TRBD1 | NA | TGTGCCAGCAGCTTCTCGACAGGGGGGGCTGGGGCCAACGTCCTGACTTTC | CASSFSTGGAGANVLTF
TRBJ2-7 | TRBV18 | TRBD1 | NA | TGTGCCAGCTCACCAACCGGGACAGGGGCACAAGGGCAGTACTTC | CASSPTGTGAQGQYF
TRBJ2-3 | TRBV27 | TRBD1 | NA | TGTGCCAGCAGTGCGACAGGGCCTACGCAGTATTTT | CASSATGPTQYF
TRBJ2-5 | TRBV19 | TRBD2 | NA | TGTGCCAGTAGTTCTACTAGCGGGAGAGTAGAGACCCAGTACTTC | CASSSTSGRVETQYF
TRBJ1-4 | TRBV5-1 | NA | NA | TGCGCCAGCAGCTTTTTCACAACTAATGAAAAACTGTTTTTT | CASSFFTTNEKLFF
TRBJ1-1 | TRBV16 | NA | NA | TGTGCCAGCAGCCCCCCGGGGAGCCCTGAAGCTTTCTTT | CASSPPGSPEAFF
TRBJ2-7 | TRBV4-3 | NA | once | TGCGCCAGCAGCCAAGACGGGGGGCTTCGAGAGCAGTACTTC | CASSQDGGLREQYF
TRBJ2-5 | TRBV30 | NA | NA | TGTGCCTGGAGTGCAGGGCATGAGACCCAGTACTTC | CAWSAGHETQYF
TRBJ1-4 | TRBV7-9 | NA | few | TGTGCCAGCAGCTTGTCTCGGGGAAAGAATGAGCGGGTGAATGAAAAACTGTTTTTT | CASSLSRGKNERVNEKLFF
TRBJ2-7 | TRBV5-4 | TRBD2 | NA | TGTGCCAGCAGCTCCTTTGGACTAGCGGCCTACGAGCAGTACTTC | CASSSFGLAAYEQYF
TRBJ1-2 | TRBV5-1 | NA | NA | TGCGCCAGCAGCCCAACCTTGGGGCGGATCTATGAGGGCTACACCTTC | CASSPTLGRIYEGYTF
TRBJ2-1 | TRBV2 | TRBD2 | once | TGTGCCATGACGTCCTTGGGCGGGGGGATACATGAGCAGTTCTTC | CAMTSLGGGIHEQFF
TRBJ1-2 | TRBV6-5 | NA | NA | TGTGCCAGCACTGGCGGCTATGGCTACACCTTC | CASTGGYGYTF
TRBJ2-2 | TRBV18 | NA | once | TGTGCCAGCTCACCATCTGAGGGGGCCGGGGAGCTGTTTTTT | CASSPSEGAGELFF
TRBJ2-1 | TRBV18 | TRBD1 | NA | TGTGCCAGCTCACCACCGGGACAGGGTGGGAATGAGCAGTTCTTC | CASSPPGQGGNEQFF
TRBJ1-1 | TRBV19 | TRBD1 | NA | TGTGCCAGTAGTTATCGACAGGGAATCACCAACACTGAAGCTTTCTTT | CASSYRQGITNTEAFF
TRBJ2-7 | TRBV19 | NA | NA | TGTGCCAGTAGTACAGCGGGTAGACGCCACGAGCAGTACTTC | CASSTAGRRHEQYF
TRBJ2-1 | TRBV11-1 | TRBD2 | NA | TGTGCCAGCAGCTTTAGGACTAGCGGTAACAATGAGCAGTTCTTC | CASSFRTSGNNEQFF
TRBJ2-7 | TRBV21-1 | NA | NA | TGTGCCAGCAGCAAATCAGGTGGGGCTGTAAACTACGAGCAGTACTTC | CASSKSGGAVNYEQYF
TRBJ2-1 | TRBV5-4 | TRBD2 | NA | TGTGCCAGCAGCCCGGGGGGGGGAGCGGCCAATGAGCAGTTCTTC | CASSPGGGAANEQFF
TRBJ1-2 | TRBV6-5 | TRBD1 | NA | TGTGCCAGCAGTGCGGACAGGGCCCCCTATGGCTACACCTTC | CASSADRAPYGYTF
TRBJ2-1 | TRBV27 | NA | NA | TGTGCCAGCAGTCCCGCGGACAGCTATGAGCAGTTCTTC | CASSPADSYEQFF
TRBJ1-5 | TRBV6-6 | NA | NA | TGTGCCAGCAGTTACAGCGACAGTAGCAATCAGCCCCAGCATTTT | CASSYSDSSNQPQHF
TRBJ1-2 | TRBV7-8 | TRBD1 | NA | TGTGCCAGCAGCCCCTCTCAGACAGGGAAGGGCTACACCTTC | CASSPSQTGKGYTF
TRBJ1-6 | TRBV10-3 | TRBD1 | NA | TGTGCCATCAGTGAGAACAGGGGGACAGGGAATTCACCCCTCCACTTT | CAISENRGTGNSPLHF
TRBJ1-1 | TRBV29-1 | NA | NA | TGCAGCGGGGGGCGAAGGGCGACTGAAGCTTTCTTT | CSGGRRATEAFF
TRBJ1-5 | TRBV19 | TRBD1 | NA | TGTGCCGCTCGACAGGGTGTCAATCAGCCCCAGCATTTT | CAARQGVNQPQHF
TRBJ2-7 | TRBV28 | TRBD2 | NA | TGTGCCAGCAGTTTCCGGGGACTAGCGGACTCCTACGAGCAGTACTTC | CASSFRGLADSYEQYF
TRBJ2-7 | TRBV7-2 | NA | NA | TGTGCCAGCAGCTTCCGCCACAGTTCCTATTTGTCCTACGAGCAGTACTTC | CASSFRHSSYLSYEQYF
TRBJ2-7 | TRBV4-3 | NA | once | TGCGCCAGCAGCCAAGATTGGCAGGACTACTACGAGCAGTACTTC | CASSQDWQDYYEQYF
TRBJ1-5 | TRBV7-9 | TRBD1 | NA | TGTGCCAGCACCCCGGACAGGGGGCAAAATCAGCCCCAGCATTTT | CASTPDRGQNQPQHF
TRBJ2-7 | TRBV14 | TRBD2 | once | TGTGCCAGCAACCGACTAGCGGGCCACGAGCAGTACTTC | CASNRLAGHEQYF
TRBJ1-1 | TRBV29-1 | NA | NA | TGCAGCGGCCTTCAGGGGACTGAAGCTTTCTTT | CSGLQGTEAFF
TRBJ2-2 | TRBV10-2 | NA | NA | TGCGCCACCCTTAGCGGAAACAGGAACACCGGGGAGCTGTTTTTT | CATLSGNRNTGELFF
TRBJ1-2 | TRBV7-2 | TRBD1 | NA | TGTGCCAGCAGTCCGAGGGGGCAGATCTATGGCTACACCTTC | CASSPRGQIYGYTF
TRBJ2-5 | TRBV7-2 | NA | few | TGTGCCAGCAGCTTCGACAGCAAAGAGACCCAGTACTTC | CASSFDSKETQYF
TRBJ1-2 | TRBV5-1 | NA | NA | TGCGCCAGCAGCTCGGGGGGCTATGGCTACACCTTC | CASSSGGYGYTF
TRBJ1-4 | TRBV19 | NA | NA | TGTGCCAGTAGTCCCTTAAAGCATGAAAAACTGTTTTTT | CASSPLKHEKLFF
TRBJ1-6 | TRBV30 | NA | NA | TGTGCCTGGATGCCCTCCGACGGAGCTTATAATTCACCCCTCCACTTT | CAWMPSDGAYNSPLHF
TRBJ2-2 | TRBV30 | NA | NA | TGTGCCTGGAGTGTGGCGGCGAACACCGGGGAGCTGTTTTTT | CAWSVAANTGELFF
TRBJ2-5 | TRBV7-2 | TRBD2 | NA | TGTGCCAGCAGCCCCCGGGGACTAGCGGGGGCGCCAAGTCAGGCCCAGTACTTC | CASSPRGLAGAPSQAQYF
TRBJ1-3 | TRBV6-6 | NA | NA | TGTGCCAGCAGGGTGGACAGCCGAAACACCATATATTTT | CASRVDSRNTIYF
TRBJ1-3 | TRBV6-1 | NA | NA | TGTGCCAGCAGTGAACATTGGGGACTCGGCGGCTCTGGAAACACCATATATTTT | CASSEHWGLGGSGNTIYF
TRBJ2-3 | TRBV10-2 | TRBD1 | NA | TGCGCCAGCGGAGGAATATACCGGGACAGGAGCACAGATACGCAGTATTTT | CASGGIYRDRSTDTQYF
TRBJ2-7 | TRBV5-4 | NA | NA | TGTGCCAGCAGCTTGGCCCCAGGGTCCTACGAGCAGTACTTC | CASSLAPGSYEQYF